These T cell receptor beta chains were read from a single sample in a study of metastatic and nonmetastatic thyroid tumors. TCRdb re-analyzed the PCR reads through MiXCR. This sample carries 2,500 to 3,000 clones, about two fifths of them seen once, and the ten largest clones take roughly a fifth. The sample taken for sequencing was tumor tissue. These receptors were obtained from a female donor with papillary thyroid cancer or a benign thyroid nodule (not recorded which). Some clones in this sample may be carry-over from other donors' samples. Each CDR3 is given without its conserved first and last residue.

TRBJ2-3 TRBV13 ASSLGTGMGLAASNTQY
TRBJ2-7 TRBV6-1 ASARDREYEQY
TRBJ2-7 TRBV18 ASSPRQGQRGTYEQY
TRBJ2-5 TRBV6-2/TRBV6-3 ASRPGIGGVFGETQY
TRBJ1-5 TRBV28 ASSVTGSYGQPQH
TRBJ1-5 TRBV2 ASSDEGSPMPQH
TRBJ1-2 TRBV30 AWKIPGAYT
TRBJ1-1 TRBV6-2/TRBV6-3 ASSYARRETEAF
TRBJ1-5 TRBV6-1 ASSPTGQYSNQPQH
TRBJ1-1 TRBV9 ASSVEGGMNTEAF
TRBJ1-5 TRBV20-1 SARDFGRLDQPQH
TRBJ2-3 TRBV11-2 ASSLRDLGTDTQY
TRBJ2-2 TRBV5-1 ASSEDRGPGELF
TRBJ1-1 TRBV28 ASSSPQVTEAF
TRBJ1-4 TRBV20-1 SASGEGAVWEKLF
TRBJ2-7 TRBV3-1 ASSQDVALSSYEQY
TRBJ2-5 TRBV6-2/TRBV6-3 ASSYSDRVFETQY